This T cell receptor (beta chain) is from a study of early T cells in non-severe SARS-CoV-2 infection. Tagging with unique molecular identifiers was applied to individual cDNA molecules. TCRdb re-called the 5' RACE reads through MiXCR, storing one row per CDR3 protein. The sample yields approximately 69,000 distinct CDR3 sequences, 11% seen once. This CDR3 contains 14 residues. V gave up 3 bases and J gave up 1 base, with 9 bases separating them. Germline V gives CDR1 MNHEY, CDR2 SVGEGT. This clonotype was counted many times. The chain links TRBV6-2 or TRBV6-3 to TRBJ1-1, with a possible D match to TRBD1 (6 bases). The input for sequencing was whole blood, taken at baseline. The sequence derives from an adult who was a healthcare worker with PCR-confirmed SARS-CoV-2 infection or an uninfected control (not recorded which). CDR3 sequence reads: CASSYQGSNTEAFF. The CDR3 DNA sequence: TGTGCCAGCAGTTATCAGGGGTCGAACACTGAAGCTTTCTTT.